This entry lists 17 T cell receptor beta chains sequenced from one sample in a study of shared clonotypes between healthy human individuals. The repertoire was sequenced with immunoSEQ multiplex PCR; TCRdb's copy has only in-frame clones and lacks some. In the table there are about 2 million clones, roughly 94% of which are singletons. The sequencing sample was made of naive CD4+ T cells sorted from blood. Subset described: CD45RA+ positively selected. Every receptor here comes from a man aged 18-30 years in good health.

The chain carries TRBV4-3 and TRBJ2-3; no clear D. Trimming shortened V by 0 bases and J by 3 bases, and 13 bases separated the two germline ends. Germline lookup yields CDR1 LGHNA and CDR2 YSLEER. CDR3 length equals 16 residues. Written as DNA, the CDR3 is TGCGCCAGCAGCCAAGAACTGCTTGTGGGTACAGATACGCAGTATTTT. Amino acid sequence: CASSQELLVGTDTQYF.

The rearrangement uses TRBV5-4 and TRBJ1-2; TRBD1 agrees at 10 bases. Trimming at V came to 2 bases and at J to 0 bases, leaving 7 bases not matched to a gene. The CDR3 sequence is 17 residues long. In germline, CDR1 is SGHNT, CDR2 YYREEE (reference sequence). The CDR3 nucleotides read TGTGCCAGCAGCTTCGGACAGGGGGTGGGAGCTAACTATGGCTACACCTTC. Its translation: CASSFGQGVGANYGYTF.

The J gene is TRBJ2-1, the V gene TRBV6-6; D is undetermined. The CDR3 runs to 13 residues. V was pared by 2 bases and J by 4 bases, with 6 bases between. Germline V CDR1 and CDR2: MNHNY, SVGAGI (reference sequence). The CDR3 loop is CASSYLPYNEQFF. CDR3 DNA: TGTGCCAGCAGTTACCTTCCTTACAATGAGCAGTTCTTC.

The genes are TRBV18 and TRBJ1-2; D is unclear. The germline CDR1 and CDR2 sequences are KGHSH and LQKENI. V lost 2 bases and J 2 bases, leaving 9 bases between the germline ends. There are 14 residues in the CDR3. CDR3 coding DNA: TGTGCCAGCTCACCAATAGCAGACAACTATGGCTACACCTTC. Its translation: CASSPIADNYGYTF.

Concerning this clone itself: This CDR3 is missing its conserved last phenylalanine or tryptophan, likely due to a read error. No DNA is shown, since the ends of the CDR3 on it are uncertain; the CDR3 is the one TCRdb lists. CDR3 protein: CASSFCFAGVE. The chain recombines TRBV7-2 with TRBJ1-2; the table's TRBD1 call for D was not verified on the DNA. Germline V gives CDR1 SGHTA, CDR2 FQGNSA. From its first to its last residue, the CDR3 has 11 amino acids.

The rearrangement links TRBV7-2 to TRBJ2-7; TRBD2 matches at 8 bases. The CDR3 is 15 residues long. Germline V CDR1 and CDR2: SGHTA, FQGNSA. V shed 2 bases, J shed 7 bases, and the junction held 10 bases outside the gene matches. Written as DNA, the CDR3 is TGTGCCAGCAGCTTAATGTCTAGCGGGCTCGGGGAGCAGTACTTC. Residues: CASSLMSSGLGEQYF. The full variable domain, with the rest looked up from reference TRBV7-2 and TRBJ2-7, is GAGVSQSPSNKVTEKGKDVELRCDPISGHTALYWYRQSLGQGLEFLIYFQGNSAPDKSGLPSDRFSAERTGGSVSTLTIQRTQQEDSAVYLCASSLMSSGLGEQYFGPGTRLTVT.

This clone was recorded only once. The chain links TRBV10-3 to TRBJ1-6, with 12 bases fitting TRBD1. CDR1 and CDR2 from the germline V gene are ENHRY and SYGVKD. The CDR3 has 15 residues. The junction had 8 bases not matched to a gene; V was cut back by 8 bases and J by 9 bases. The CDR3 region is CAIGTTGQGASPLHF. The CDR3 DNA follows: TGTGCCATCGGAACAACGGGACAGGGGGCTTCACCCCTCCACTTT.

In nucleotides, the CDR3 is TGTGCCAGCAGCTTCGGGGGACAGGGGGCAACAGATACGCAGTATTTT. It encodes CASSFGGQGATDTQYF. V is TRBV5-4 and J is TRBJ2-3; 12 nucleotides align to TRBD1. This CDR3 contains 16 residues. The J segment lost 3 bases and the V segment lost 2 bases, leaving 4 bases of the junction unmatched. Germline CDR1 and CDR2: SGHNT and YYREEE (reference sequence). Combining the CDR3 with reference TRBV5-4 and TRBJ2-3 gives the whole variable domain ETGVTQSPTHLIKTRGQQVTLRCSSQSGHNTVSWYQQALGQGPQFIFQYYREEENGRGNFPPRFSGLQFPNYSSELNVNALELDDSALYLCASSFGGQGATDTQYFGPGTRLTVL.

This clone was detected once. This chain links TRBV7-8 with TRBJ2-1, with D maybe TRBD1 (6 bases). The germline V gene has CDR1 SGHVS and CDR2 FQNEAQ. The V end was cut by 2 bases, the J end by 7 bases, with 12 bases between. This CDR3 region has 14 residues. The CDR3 nucleotides read TGTGCCAGCAGCTTAAAGGGACATAAGAATGAGCAGTTCTTC. It encodes CASSLKGHKNEQFF.

As to this clone: This specimen includes other DNA sequences encoding the same CDR3. The chain has TRBV30 and TRBJ2-7, with D possibly matching TRBD2 (6 bases). The CDR3 sequence is 12 residues long. Per the germline V gene, CDR1 is GTSNPN and CDR2 is SVGIG (reference sequence). Trimming removed 3 bases from V and 3 bases from J, with 9 bases in between. The CDR3 region is CAWRRGNYEQYF. In DNA, the CDR3 is TGTGCCTGGAGACGGGGGAACTACGAGCAGTACTTC.

J is TRBJ2-5 and V is TRBV4-1; 12 bases are shared with TRBD2. V dropped 1 base and J dropped 5; count of bases not matched to a gene: 5. The CDR3 is 16 residues long. Germline values: CDR1 MGHRA, CDR2 YSYEKL. CDR3 DNA: TGCGCCAGCAGCCAAGGAACTAGCGGGGGGTACGAGACCCAGTACTTC. This codes for CASSQGTSGGYETQYF.

This chain links TRBV18 with TRBJ2-1; D ambiguous. V shed 3 bases and J shed 5 bases, with 17 bases lying between them. The CDR3 covers 16 residues. The V gene's germline CDR1 is KGHSH and CDR2 LQKENI. CDR3 sequence (DNA): TGTGCCAGCTCACCTTTGTTTAGTTCTACAAACAATGAGCAGTTCTTC. The encoded protein is CASSPLFSSTNNEQFF.

The CDR3 nucleotides read TGTGCCAGCTCACCAATTAATGAGCAGTTCTTC. It translates to CASSPINEQFF. V gene TRBV18 combines with J gene TRBJ2-1; no definite D call. This CDR3 region has 11 residues. Germline V gene lookup returns CDR1 KGHSH and CDR2 LQKENI. The germline V and J ends were trimmed by 2 bases and 7 bases, with 3 bases remaining between them. The full variable domain, its missing parts supplied by reference TRBV18 and TRBJ2-1, is NAGVMQNPRHLVRRRGQEARLRCSPMKGHSHVYWYRQLPEEGLKFMVYLQKENIIDESGMPKERFSAEFPKEGPSILRIQQVVRGDSAAYFCASSPINEQFFGPGTRLTVL.

This clone has a single count. The rearrangement uses TRBV10-3 and TRBJ2-5, with 7 bases aligning to TRBD1. CDR3 length equals 15 residues. Per germline, CDR1 ENHRY and CDR2 SYGVKD. V shed 3 bases, J shed 2 bases, and the junction held 6 bases outside the gene matches. The CDR3 protein is CAISDRDRVQETQYF. The CDR3 DNA reads as TGTGCCATCAGTGACCGGGACAGAGTACAAGAGACCCAGTACTTC.

Worth noting for this clone: The same CDR3 can be traced to other DNA sequences in this sample. The chain is built from TRBV7-9 and TRBJ2-3, with D possibly TRBD1 on 6 matching bases. CDR3 length: 14 amino acids. The germline gives CDR1 SEHNR, CDR2 FQNEAQ (reference sequence). Trimming pared 3 bases from V and 0 bases from J, leaving 7 bases between. CDR3 loop: CASSLTGSTDTQYF. CDR3 coding DNA: TGTGCCAGCAGCTTGACAGGAAGCACAGATACGCAGTATTTT.

This sequence joins TRBV2 and TRBJ2-1; 8 bases are a match to TRBD2. The CDR3 is made up of 11 amino acids. V trimming: 2 bases; J trimming: 16 bases; junction bases outside the gene matches: 4. The germline V gene has CDR1 SNHLY and CDR2 FYNNEI. In DNA form, the CDR3 reads TGTGCCAGCAGTGAAATGGGACTAGTATTCTTC. Residues: CASSEMGLVFF.

A single count supports this clone. The CDR3 is CASEGVVTEAFF. In DNA form, the CDR3 reads TGCGCCAGCGAGGGGGTGGTTACTGAAGCTTTCTTT. The rearrangement uses TRBV5-1 and TRBJ1-1; D might be TRBD1 (6 bases). This CDR3 spans 12 amino acids. V gave up 7 bases and J gave up 5 bases, with 12 bases separating them. Germline CDR1 SGHRS, CDR2 YFSETQ.